The present entry profiles one T cell receptor beta chain with its context. The CDR3 length is 15 residues. Germline-derived CDR1 and CDR2 are MNHEY and SVGAGI. V lost 6 bases and J lost 5, with 17 bases in between. The protocol was immunoSEQ multiplex PCR, while the TCRdb copy is restricted to in-frame clones and leaves out a portion. Of roughly 190,000 clones in the sample, about 85% were seen once. The data originate from a study of blood T cell repertoires in COVID-19. The sequenced sample was peripheral blood. The J gene is TRBJ2-1, the V gene TRBV6-5, with D perhaps matching TRBD1 (6 bases). The TCR sequence derives from a man between 60 and 75 years old with active or convalescent COVID-19. The CDR3 DNA sequence: TGTGCCAGCAGCTCTAACAGGGCGCGAGACAATGAGCAGTTCTTC. This codes for CASSSNRARDNEQFF.